Below, 22 T cell receptor beta chains from the same sample are listed, as sequenced in a study of regulatory T cells in long-lasting Graves disease. For TCR beta, libraries came from iRepertoire HTBI primers and Arm-PCR of CDR3 regions. TCRdb processed the multiplex PCR reads anew with MiXCR; each CDR3 protein has one entry. The sample includes under 300,000 distinct CDR3 sequences, 20% to 25% seen only once; the top ten take about 15%. Noted time point: newly diagnosed GD, antithyroid drugs for less than 3 months. RNA from PBMCs was the source of the TCR library. The sample consisted of peripheral blood mononuclear cells (PBMCs), taken at new diagnosis, from a patient treated with antithyroid drugs. These receptors were obtained from a female donor with Graves disease.

The sample holds many counts of this clonotype. The J gene is TRBJ2-1, the V gene TRBV6-2 or TRBV6-3; 7 nucleotides align to TRBD1. The CDR3 contains 14 residues. Germline CDR1 and CDR2: MNHEY and SVGEGT. V lost 3 bases, J lost 8 bases, and 7 bases stayed unmatched. CDR3 in amino acids: CASSYIRTGDEQFF. The CDR3 region has the DNA TGTGCCAGCAGTTATATAAGGACAGGAGATGAGCAGTTCTTC.

This clonotype came up many times. One junction end disagrees with the germline gene, perhaps due to a read error. The V gene is TRBV5-1, the J gene TRBJ2-3; 12 positions match TRBD2. Germline V gene data show CDR1 as SGHRS and CDR2 as YFSETQ. This CDR3 region has 16 residues. CDR3 DNA: TGTGCCAGCAGCTCCGGACTAGCGGGGAGCACAGATACGCAGTATTTT. Amino acid sequence: CASSSGLAGSTDTQYF.

This clonotype appeared many times. The rearrangement uses TRBV12-3 or TRBV12-4 and TRBJ2-3, with D possibly being TRBD2 (6 bases). CDR3 length: 14 residues. Deletions cut 6 bases from V and 4 bases from J, with 14 bases between. The CDR3 protein is CASSQAGGADTQYF. The CDR3 DNA reads TGTGCCAGCAGCCAAGCGGGTGGTGCAGATACGCAGTATTTT.

Turning to this clonotype: A much larger clone sits a single nucleotide away, making a read error possible. The chain is built from TRBV2 and TRBJ1-5, with 7 bases aligning to TRBD1. Germline V gene data show CDR1 as SNHLY and CDR2 as FYNNEI. The CDR3 has 17 amino acids. This CDR3 reads CASRVGNRQGGKQPQHF. The CDR3 region has the DNA TGTGCCAGCAGGGTAGGGAACCGGCAGGGGGGCAAACAGCCCCAGCATTTT.

The chain joins TRBV6-5 to TRBJ1-5; unclear D gene. This CDR3 has 15 residues. Trimming stripped 2 bases from V and 4 bases from J, with 12 bases between. The germline V gene has CDR1 MNHEY and CDR2 SVGAGI. The DNA of the CDR3 is TGTGCCAGCAGTTACGGTCGAGGCGGGAATCAGCCCCAGCATTTT. It yields the protein CASSYGRGGNQPQHF.

This clonotype showed up many times. V and J are TRBV6-1 and TRBJ2-7; D is unresolved. The CDR3 has 12 residues. Trimming shortened V by 7 bases and J by 6 bases, and 13 bases separated the two germline ends. Germline loops: CDR1 MNHNS, CDR2 SASEGT. In nucleotides, the CDR3 is TGTGCCAGCACCTCGAGGACCTCCGAGCAGTACTTC. Translated: CASTSRTSEQYF.

This clonotype has only a few counts. This sequence may be a read error, since a much larger clone differs from it by one base. The chain combines TRBV6-2 or TRBV6-3 with TRBJ1-1, with TRBD1 matching 10 bases. The CDR3 is made up of 16 amino acids. Germline V gene lookup returns CDR1 MNHEY and CDR2 SVGEGT. The trim removed 5 bases at V and 1 base at J, leaving 7 bases unmatched. CDR3 in DNA: TGTGCCAGCAGTCACGACAGGGGGCGCAGGAACACTGAAGCTTTCTTT. Amino acids: CASSHDRGRRNTEAFF.

This clonotype has at least ten counts. V and J are TRBV4-3 and TRBJ1-1; perhaps TRBD1 as D (5 bases). The CDR3 contains 15 residues. With 0 bases removed from V and 3 bases from J, the gap between germline ends came to 11 bases. Germline CDR1 is LGHNA and CDR2 is YSLEER. The CDR3 coding sequence is TGCGCCAGCAGCCAAGATCGGGGGGGGGACACTGAAGCTTTCTTT. This translates into CASSQDRGGDTEAFF.

This clonotype showed up many times. This chain joins TRBV12-3 or TRBV12-4 and TRBJ1-2, with 7 bases that match TRBD1. The CDR3 sequence is 14 residues long. Trimming took 3 bases from V and 7 from J; bases not matched to a gene: 8. CDR3 sequence (DNA): TGTGCCAGCAGTTTGTCGCGGCAGGGGGTTGGCTACACCTTC. Encoded protein: CASSLSRQGVGYTF.

Ten or more counts support this clonotype. The CDR3 spells CASSHGGGSYEQYF. The CDR3 DNA reads TGTGCCAGCAGTCATGGGGGGGGATCCTACGAGCAGTACTTC. The gene calls are TRBV6-2 or TRBV6-3 and TRBJ2-7, with 7 nucleotides matching TRBD2. The CDR3 length is 14 residues. The trim removed 5 bases at V and 1 base at J, leaving 5 bases unmatched. In germline, CDR1 is MNHEY, CDR2 SVGEGT.

This clonotype occurred many times. J is TRBJ2-1 and V is TRBV20-1, with D maybe TRBD2 (6 bases). This CDR3 has 13 amino acids. The germline gives CDR1 DFQATT, CDR2 SNEGSKA (reference sequence). Deletions cut 3 bases from V and 10 bases from J, with 16 bases between. CDR3 nucleotides: TGCAGTGCTAGGTTAACTAGCCGGGGAGAGCAGTTCTTC. It specifies CSARLTSRGEQFF.

This clonotype was seen more than once but under ten times. The chain combines TRBV5-1 with TRBJ2-2; 7 nucleotides align to TRBD1. V gave up 4 bases and J gave up 0 bases; unmatched junction bases: 3. The germline gives CDR1 SGHRS, CDR2 YFSETQ. The CDR3 runs 15 residues. Here the CDR3 reads CASSRDSPNTGELFF. The CDR3 nucleotides are TGCGCCAGCAGCAGGGACAGCCCGAACACCGGGGAGCTGTTTTTT.

This clonotype showed up many times. The chain uses TRBV11-2 and TRBJ2-3; 7 bases match TRBD2. The J segment lost 4 bases and the V segment lost 4 bases, leaving 8 bases of the junction unmatched. Germline loops: CDR1 SGHAT, CDR2 FQNNGV. The CDR3 is 15 residues long. The CDR3 nucleotides read TGTGCCAGCAGCTCCCTCGGACTAGGTCCAGATACGCAGTATTTT. Amino acids: CASSSLGLGPDTQYF.

In DNA, the CDR3 is TGTGCCAGTAGCAAGGGACAGGGCTCGAAAAACATTCAGTACTTC. Translated, it gives CASSKGQGSKNIQYF. V gene TRBV19 combines with J gene TRBJ2-4; 9 bases align to TRBD1. Germline lookup yields CDR1 LNHDA and CDR2 SQIVND (reference sequence). The CDR3 totals 15 residues. Trimming removed 6 bases from V and 4 bases from J; junction bases left unmatched: 7.

As for this clonotype: This sequence is one base from a far larger clone and is likely a read error. V usage is TRBV20-1 and J usage is TRBJ2-5, with a possible D match to TRBD2 (5 bases). The CDR3 loop spans 16 amino acids. Trimming pared 1 base from V and 11 bases from J, leaving 26 bases between. In germline, CDR1 is DFQATT, CDR2 SNEGSKA (reference sequence). The CDR3 loop is CSARVSEGERYNEQYF. CDR3 coding DNA: TGCAGTGCTAGAGTGTCAGAGGGAGAGAGATACAATGAGCAGTACTTC.

This chain links TRBV5-1 with TRBJ2-7; D call uncertain. The CDR3 is 14 amino acids. CDR1 is SGHRS, CDR2 YFSETQ, per germline. Trimming pared 0 bases from V and 6 bases from J, leaving 13 bases between. The CDR3 loop is CASSLGPSLVEQYF. CDR3 coding DNA: TGCGCCAGCAGCTTGGGACCAAGTCTGGTCGAGCAGTACTTC.

This clonotype was detected a few times. A far larger clone is off by one base, so a read error is likely. The CDR3 spells CASSLGLARGHGQFF. The CDR3 coding sequence is TGTGCCAGCAGCTTGGGACTAGCGAGAGGCCATGGGCAGTTCTTC. The V and J genes are TRBV2 and TRBJ2-1; 10 bases fit TRBD2. V dropped 6 bases and J dropped 12; count of bases not matched to a gene: 14. Germline V gene data show CDR1 as SNHLY and CDR2 as FYNNEI. The CDR3 consists of 15 residues.

This clonotype has a count of ten or more. The V call is TRBV6-2 or TRBV6-3, the J call TRBJ2-5; 8 nucleotides match TRBD1. CDR1 is MNHEY, CDR2 SVGEGT, per germline. The CDR3 contains 15 residues. The junction had 7 bases not matched to a gene; V was cut back by 5 bases and J by 2 bases. The CDR3 bases are TGTGCCAGCAGTGCGAGGGACAGGCCACAAGAGACCCAGTACTTC. Translating gives CASSARDRPQETQYF.

This clonotype was counted ten times or more. CDR3 coding DNA: TGTGCCAGCAGGCCGGACAGGGGACAGCCCCAGCATTTT. It is translated as CASRPDRGQPQHF. V usage is TRBV6-1 and J usage is TRBJ1-5, with TRBD1 matching over 9 bases. Germline CDR1 is MNHNS and CDR2 is SASEGT. CDR3 length: 13 residues. Trimming at V came to 6 bases and at J to 7 bases, leaving 4 bases not matched to a gene.

This clonotype was seen repeatedly, ten times or more. V and J are TRBV20-1 and TRBJ1-5; TRBD1 matches at 9 bases. This CDR3 is built from 15 residues. Germline V lookup: CDR1 DFQATT, CDR2 SNEGSKA (reference sequence). The trim removed 1 base at V and 4 bases at J, leaving 5 bases unmatched. CDR3 amino acids: CSARVPGTGNQPQHF. CDR3 in DNA: TGCAGTGCTAGAGTTCCCGGGACAGGGAATCAGCCCCAGCATTTT.

With respect to this clonotype: At one boundary the junction diverges from the germline segment, which might be a read error. The chain carries TRBV5-1 and TRBJ2-2; TRBD1 agrees at 12 bases. The germline gives CDR1 SGHRS, CDR2 YFSETQ. The CDR3 covers 16 residues. In nucleotides, the CDR3 is TGTGCCAGCAGCTTGTGGGACAGGGGGCGCGCCGGGGAGCTGTTTTTT. It codes for CASSLWDRGRAGELFF.

Ten or more counts support this clonotype. The rearrangement uses TRBV29-1 and TRBJ2-5; 7 positions agree with TRBD1. Germline V CDR1 and CDR2: SQVTM, ANQGSEA. V shed 3 bases and J 4 bases; nucleotides not matched to a gene: 11. This CDR3 is 15 amino acids long. CDR3 loop: CSVDPGQVPRETQYF. As DNA, the CDR3 is TGCAGCGTTGACCCTGGACAGGTACCCCGAGAGACCCAGTACTTC. The variable domain in full, with the rest retrieved from reference TRBV29-1 and TRBJ2-5, is SAVISQKPSRDICQRGTSLTIQCQVDSQVTMMFWYRQQPGQSLTLIATANQGSEATYESGFVIDKFPISRPNLTFSTLTVSNMSPEDSSIYLCSVDPGQVPRETQYFGPGTRLLVL.